A selection of T cell receptor beta chains follows, all from one sample in a study of T cells in tumors after PD-1 blockade. Method: immunoSEQ multiplex PCR; TCRdb's copy keeps in-frame clones and lacks some. The table records around 35,000 clones, roughly two thirds of them present only once. The sequences come from PBMCs, collected after anti-PD-1 treatment. These receptors came from a human donor with basal cell carcinoma. The CDR3 runs from the conserved cysteine through the conserved F or W. A D gene is named only where the DNA matches it firmly. For some rows the clone size is stated as once, few or many, or as a class when expanded; others skip it.

cdr3_nt cdr3_aa j_call v_call d_call clone_size
TGTGCCAGCGACGTCCCGGGACAGGAGAACAATGAGCAGTTCTTC CASDVPGQENNEQFF TRBJ2-1 TRBV27 TRBD1 -
TGTGCCAGCAGCAGGGGTATCAATAATTCACCCCTCCACTTT CASSRGINNSPLHF TRBJ1-6 TRBV25-1 - few
TGTGCCAGCAGTCCCCCCGCGGGGAGCACAGATACGCAGTATTTT CASSPPAGSTDTQYF TRBJ2-3 TRBV27 - -
TGTGCCAGCAGCGGACCAGGCCAGCGGGGGGGCGGGGAGCAGTTCTTC CASSGPGQRGGGEQFF TRBJ2-1 TRBV21-1 - once
TGTGCCAGCAGCATGACACCGATCTATGGCTACACCTTC CASSMTPIYGYTF TRBJ1-2 TRBV28 - -
TGTGCCAGCAGTTTCTCACATTCACCCCTCCACTTT CASSFSHSPLHF TRBJ1-6 TRBV12-3/TRBV12-4 - few
TGTGCCAGCAACCAACTCATGACTGGGGATACTGAGCAGTTCTTC CASNQLMTGDTEQFF TRBJ2-1 TRBV28 - -
TGTGCCACCAGCGGAAAAGCCCACACCCAGAGGGGTTATAATTCACCCCTCCACTTT CATSGKAHTQRGYNSPLHF TRBJ1-6 TRBV15 - -
TGTGCCAGCAGCTTAGTCCTAGGGAACGATGAGCAGTTCTTC CASSLVLGNDEQFF TRBJ2-1 TRBV7-2 - few
TGTGCCAGCAGCCCACGAGCGGAGACAGATACGCAGTATTTT CASSPRAETDTQYF TRBJ2-3 TRBV4-2 - few
TGTGCCAGCAGCTTTGGCAATCAGCCCCAGCATTTT CASSFGNQPQHF TRBJ1-5 TRBV7-2 - once
TGTGCCAGCAGCGGCGGGACAGGGGGCACAGATACGCAGTATTTT CASSGGTGGTDTQYF TRBJ2-3 TRBV3-1/TRBV3-2 TRBD1 once
TGTGCCAGAAGCTTGGGGTCGCAGTATTTT CARSLGSQYF TRBJ2-3 TRBV5-3 - -
TGCGCCAGCAGCTTGTCGTTGGGGGGTGCCGCCATATATTTT CASSLSLGGAAIYF TRBJ1-3 TRBV5-1 - -
TGTGCCAGCACCCCAGAGGCCCCCCCGGCCGGGGAGCTGTTTTTT CASTPEAPPAGELFF TRBJ2-2 TRBV7-3 - -
TGCAGTGCTAGAGTCGCAGAGGAAACCTTC CSARVAEETF TRBJ1-2 TRBV20-1 - -
TGTGCCACCCTATCCAGCTCCTATAATTCACCCCTCCACTTT CATLSSSYNSPLHF TRBJ1-6 TRBV10-3 - -
TGTGCCAGCAACCACCGGGCTTTTGAGGGTCAGCCCCAGCATTTT CASNHRAFEGQPQHF TRBJ1-5 TRBV6-5 - once
TGTGCCAGCAGTGACGATCTGAACACTGAAGCTTTCTTT CASSDDLNTEAFF TRBJ1-1 TRBV6-4 - -
TGTGCCAGCAGTGGAACCACGCAGGGGGGCGAGCAGTACTTC CASSGTTQGGEQYF TRBJ2-7 TRBV2 - -
TGTGCCAGCAGCCGCGGGGGTGGTTACGAGCAGTACTTC CASSRGGGYEQYF TRBJ2-7 TRBV7-8 TRBD2 few
TGTGCCAGCAGCTGGGCCAGTGCCCATCAAGAGACCCAGTACTTC CASSWASAHQETQYF TRBJ2-5 TRBV5-4 - -
TGTGCCAGCAGTGGAGAGAGCTCCTATAATTCACCCCTCCACTTT CASSGESSYNSPLHF TRBJ1-6 TRBV2 - -
TGTGCCAGCAGTTATCCCCAGCGCTTCTCCTACGAGCAGTACTTC CASSYPQRFSYEQYF TRBJ2-7 TRBV6-2/TRBV6-3 - -
TGTGCCAGCAGTTTAAGGGGGGCCGGGGAGCTGTTTTTT CASSLRGAGELFF TRBJ2-2 TRBV12-3/TRBV12-4 - -
TGTGCCACCCCTCGGGGAGTGAACACTGAAGCTTTCTTT CATPRGVNTEAFF TRBJ1-1 TRBV6-5 - -
TGCGCCAGCAGCCAAGATTCTAGCAGGGGTCGAACAGATACGCAGTATTTT CASSQDSSRGRTDTQYF TRBJ2-3 TRBV4-1 - once
TGCAGTGCTAGTCAAGGTGGAGGGGATAGCAATCAGCCCCAGCATTTT CSASQGGGDSNQPQHF TRBJ1-5 TRBV20-1 - -
TGTGCCAGCAGCCGGGACAGGGGGCGGAACGAGCAGTACTTC CASSRDRGRNEQYF TRBJ2-7 TRBV7-2 TRBD1 -
TGTGCCAGCAGCTTAGAACTAGGCGATACGCAGTATTTT CASSLELGDTQYF TRBJ2-3 TRBV11-3 - -
TGTGCCAGCAGCCAAGAAAGGCTGGGGTCACCCCTCCACTTT CASSQERLGSPLHF TRBJ1-6 TRBV3-1/TRBV3-2 - -
TGTGCCAGCAGCTCCCGGGGTACCGGGGTAGCTCCCAATGAGCAGTTCTTC CASSSRGTGVAPNEQFF TRBJ2-1 TRBV7-2 - -
TGTGCCACCCGGACAGGGTATGGCTACACCTTC CATRTGYGYTF TRBJ1-2 TRBV10-3 TRBD1 -
TGTGCCAGTAGCGCGGGCAGGGTGGGTGAAGCTTTCTTT CASSAGRVGEAFF TRBJ1-1 TRBV19 - -
TGTGCCAGCAGCGGGGGACTAGCGAAGAACAATGAGCAGTTCTTC CASSGGLAKNNEQFF TRBJ2-1 TRBV9 TRBD2 -
TGTGCCAGCAGCCAAGATCACAGGGCTGGTTCACCCCTCCACTTT CASSQDHRAGSPLHF TRBJ1-6 TRBV14 - -
TGTGCCTGGGCAAGGGGTCACAGTGAAGCTTTCTTT CAWARGHSEAFF TRBJ1-1 TRBV30 - -
TGTGCCAGCAGCTTATCGGGGGTTTCACCCCTCCACTTT CASSLSGVSPLHF TRBJ1-6 TRBV7-9 - -
TGTGCCAGCAGCTTCCGGGACAGGGGTTCACCCCTCCACTTT CASSFRDRGSPLHF TRBJ1-6 TRBV11-1 TRBD1 -
TGTGCCAGCAGTTCAGGTGGACCCTACCCTTTGTCCAACGTCCTGACTTTC CASSSGGPYPLSNVLTF TRBJ2-6 TRBV5-8 - -
TGTGCCAGCAAACCTTTGAACACCGGGGAGCTGTTTTTT CASKPLNTGELFF TRBJ2-2 TRBV2 - -
TGTGCCAGCAGCTTAGGAGGGGGCGGGACAGATACGCAGTATTTT CASSLGGGGTDTQYF TRBJ2-3 TRBV7-9 TRBD1 -
TGTGCCACCAGTGACCTCAGTACAGGGACCACCGGGGAGCTGTTTTTT CATSDLSTGTTGELFF TRBJ2-2 TRBV24-1 - -
TGTGCCAGCAGCCAAGACCTCAATCAGCCCCAGCATTTT CASSQDLNQPQHF TRBJ1-5 TRBV14 - -
TGTGCCAGCAGTAATACCGGGACAACTTCCTACGAGCAGTACTTC CASSNTGTTSYEQYF TRBJ2-7 TRBV6-5 - -
TGTGCCAGCGCCGGGACAGGGCATAACACTGAAGCTTTCTTT CASAGTGHNTEAFF TRBJ1-1 TRBV2 TRBD1 -
TGTGCCAGCAGCTTGGGAGGGTATAGCAATCAGCCCCAGCATTTT CASSLGGYSNQPQHF TRBJ1-5 TRBV5-4 - -
TGTGCCACCAGCACTCGAGAGGCGGGAGGCTATGAGCAGTTCTTC CATSTREAGGYEQFF TRBJ2-1 TRBV15 TRBD2 -
TGTGCCAGCAGGTACTCAGGGGGTACGGGCCAAGAGACCCAGTACTTC CASRYSGGTGQETQYF TRBJ2-5 TRBV6-2/TRBV6-3 TRBD1 -
TGTGCCAGCAGTGACAGGGGCCGGACATATGAAGCTTTCTTT CASSDRGRTYEAFF TRBJ1-1 TRBV2 - -
TGTGCCAGCAGTTACCTGGCTGACGCCGGCCAAGAGACCCAGTACTTC CASSYLADAGQETQYF TRBJ2-5 TRBV6-5 - -
TGTGCCAGCAGTTTGGAGGGGCCTAATAATTCACCCCTCCACTTT CASSLEGPNNSPLHF TRBJ1-6 TRBV28 - -
TGTGCCAGCAGCGTAGATCTAGCGACAGATACGCAGTATTTT CASSVDLATDTQYF TRBJ2-3 TRBV9 - -
TGTGCCAGCAGCAAACTCTGCCCCGGGGACAGGGGCCGTCAAGCTAATGAAAAACTGTTTTTT CASSKLCPGDRGRQANEKLFF TRBJ1-4 TRBV21-1 - few
TGTGCCAGCTCACCATTGGGGACAAAGGACTATGGCTACACCTTC CASSPLGTKDYGYTF TRBJ1-2 TRBV18 - -
TGTGCCAGCAGCGTAGGAGGCCAGCAGGGCAACGAGCAGTACTTC CASSVGGQQGNEQYF TRBJ2-7 TRBV9 - medium-sized
TGTGCCAGCAGGGCCGTAGGCTACACCTTC CASRAVGYTF TRBJ1-2 TRBV2 - -
TGTGCCAGTAGTATAGATAGGGGGACTGAAGCTTTCTTT CASSIDRGTEAFF TRBJ1-1 TRBV19 - -